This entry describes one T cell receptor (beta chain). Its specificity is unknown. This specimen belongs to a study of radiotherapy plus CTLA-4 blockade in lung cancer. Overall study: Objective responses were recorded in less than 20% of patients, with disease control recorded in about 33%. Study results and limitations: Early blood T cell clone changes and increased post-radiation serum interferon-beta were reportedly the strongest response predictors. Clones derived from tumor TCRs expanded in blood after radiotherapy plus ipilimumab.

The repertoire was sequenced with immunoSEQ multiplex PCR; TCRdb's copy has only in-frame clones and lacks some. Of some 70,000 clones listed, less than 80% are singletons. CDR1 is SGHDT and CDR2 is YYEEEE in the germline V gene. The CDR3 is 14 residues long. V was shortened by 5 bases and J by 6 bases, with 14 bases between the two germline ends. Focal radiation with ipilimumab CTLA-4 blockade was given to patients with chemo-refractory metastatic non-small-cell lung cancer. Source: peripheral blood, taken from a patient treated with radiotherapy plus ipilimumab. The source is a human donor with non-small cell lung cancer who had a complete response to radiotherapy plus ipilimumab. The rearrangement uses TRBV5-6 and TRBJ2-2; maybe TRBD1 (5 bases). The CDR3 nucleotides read TGTGCCAGCAGGAGTCTACAGGTCCCCGGGGAGCTGTTTTTT. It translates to CASRSLQVPGELFF.